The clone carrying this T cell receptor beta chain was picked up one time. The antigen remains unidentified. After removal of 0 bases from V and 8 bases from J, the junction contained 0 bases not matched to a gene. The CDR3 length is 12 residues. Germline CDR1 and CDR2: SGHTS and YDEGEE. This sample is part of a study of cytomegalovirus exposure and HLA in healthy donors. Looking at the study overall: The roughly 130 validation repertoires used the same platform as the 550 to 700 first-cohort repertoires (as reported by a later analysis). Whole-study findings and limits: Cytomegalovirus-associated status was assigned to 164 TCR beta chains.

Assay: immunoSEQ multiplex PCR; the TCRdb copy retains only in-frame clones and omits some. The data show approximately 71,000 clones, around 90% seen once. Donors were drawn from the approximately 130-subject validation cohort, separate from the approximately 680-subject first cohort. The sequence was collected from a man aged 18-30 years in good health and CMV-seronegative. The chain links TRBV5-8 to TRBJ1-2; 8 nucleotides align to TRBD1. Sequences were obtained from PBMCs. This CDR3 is CASSLAGGGYTF. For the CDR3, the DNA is TGTGCCAGCAGCTTGGCAGGGGGCGGCTACACCTTC.